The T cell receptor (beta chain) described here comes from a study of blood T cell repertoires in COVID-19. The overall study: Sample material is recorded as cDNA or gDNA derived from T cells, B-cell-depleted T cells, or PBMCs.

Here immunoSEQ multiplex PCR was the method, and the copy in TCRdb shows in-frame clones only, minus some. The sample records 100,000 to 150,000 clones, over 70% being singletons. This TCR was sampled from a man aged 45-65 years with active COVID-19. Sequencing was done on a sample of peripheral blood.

The CDR3 region is CASSQPTGGSYGYTF. The CDR3 DNA is TGCGCCAGCAGCCAACCCACAGGGGGCTCGTATGGCTACACCTTC. This sequence joins TRBV4-1 and TRBJ1-2, with TRBD1 matching over 9 bases. The junction had 6 bases not matched to a gene; V was cut back by 2 bases and J by 5 bases. Per germline, CDR1 MGHRA and CDR2 YSYEKL. The CDR3 length is 15 residues.